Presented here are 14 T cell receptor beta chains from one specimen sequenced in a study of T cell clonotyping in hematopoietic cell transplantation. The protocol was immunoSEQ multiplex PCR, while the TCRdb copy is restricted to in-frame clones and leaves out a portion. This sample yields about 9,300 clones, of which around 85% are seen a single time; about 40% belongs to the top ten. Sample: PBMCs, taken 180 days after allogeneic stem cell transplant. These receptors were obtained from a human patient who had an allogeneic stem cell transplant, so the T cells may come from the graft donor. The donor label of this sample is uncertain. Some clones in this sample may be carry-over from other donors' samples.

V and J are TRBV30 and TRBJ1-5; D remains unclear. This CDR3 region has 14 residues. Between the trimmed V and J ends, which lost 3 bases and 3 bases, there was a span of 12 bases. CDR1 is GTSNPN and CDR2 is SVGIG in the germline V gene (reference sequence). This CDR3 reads CAWSGRNINQPQHF. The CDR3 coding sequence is TGTGCCTGGAGCGGCAGAAATATCAATCAGCCCCAGCATTTT. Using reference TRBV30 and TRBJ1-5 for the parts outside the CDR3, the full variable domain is SQTIHQWPATLVQPVGSPLSLECTVEGTSNPNLYWYRQAAGRGLQLLFYSVGIGQISSEVPQNLSASRPQDRQFILSSKKLLLSDSGFYLCAWSGRNINQPQHFGDGTRLSIL.

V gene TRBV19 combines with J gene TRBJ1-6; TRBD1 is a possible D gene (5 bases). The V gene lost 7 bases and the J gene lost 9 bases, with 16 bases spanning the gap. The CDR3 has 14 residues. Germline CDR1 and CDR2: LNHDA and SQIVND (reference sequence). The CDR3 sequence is CASTFRERSSPLHF. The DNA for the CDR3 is TGTGCCAGTACTTTCAGGGAACGGAGTTCACCCCTCCACTTT. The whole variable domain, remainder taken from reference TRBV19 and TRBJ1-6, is DGGITQSPKYLFRKEGQNVTLSCEQNLNHDAMYWYRQDPGQGLRLIYYSQIVNDFQKGDIAEGYSVSREKKESFPLTVTSAQKNPTAFYLCASTFRERSSPLHFGNGTRLTVT.

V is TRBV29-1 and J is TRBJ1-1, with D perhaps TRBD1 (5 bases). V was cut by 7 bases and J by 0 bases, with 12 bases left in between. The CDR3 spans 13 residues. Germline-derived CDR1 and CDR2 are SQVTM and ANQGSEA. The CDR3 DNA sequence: TGCAGCGGCCTGACAGCACTGAACACTGAAGCTTTCTTT. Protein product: CSGLTALNTEAFF.

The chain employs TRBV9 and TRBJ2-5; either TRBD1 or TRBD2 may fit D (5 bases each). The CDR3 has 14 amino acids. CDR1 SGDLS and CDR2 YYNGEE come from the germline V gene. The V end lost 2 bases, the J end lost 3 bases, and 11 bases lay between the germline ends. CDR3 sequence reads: CASSVGTDKETQYF. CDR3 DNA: TGTGCCAGCAGCGTGGGGACGGACAAAGAGACCCAGTACTTC.

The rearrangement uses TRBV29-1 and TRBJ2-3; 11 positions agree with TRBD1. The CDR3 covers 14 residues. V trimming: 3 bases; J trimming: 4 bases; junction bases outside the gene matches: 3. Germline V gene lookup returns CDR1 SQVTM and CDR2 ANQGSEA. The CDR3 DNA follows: TGCAGCGTTGAGTGGGACAGGGGGTCAGATACGCAGTATTTT. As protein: CSVEWDRGSDTQYF.

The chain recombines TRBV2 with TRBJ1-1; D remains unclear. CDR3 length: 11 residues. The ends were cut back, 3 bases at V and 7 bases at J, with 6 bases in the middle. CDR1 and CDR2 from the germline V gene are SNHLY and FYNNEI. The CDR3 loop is CASSERVEAFF. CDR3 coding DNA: TGTGCCAGCAGTGAGCGGGTTGAAGCTTTCTTT.

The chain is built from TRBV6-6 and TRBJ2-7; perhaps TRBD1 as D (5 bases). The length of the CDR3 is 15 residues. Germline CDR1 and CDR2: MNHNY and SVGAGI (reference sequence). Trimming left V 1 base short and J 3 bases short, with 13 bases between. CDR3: CASSYLAGPYYEQYF. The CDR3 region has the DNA TGTGCCAGCAGTTACTTGGCAGGGCCCTACTACGAGCAGTACTTC.

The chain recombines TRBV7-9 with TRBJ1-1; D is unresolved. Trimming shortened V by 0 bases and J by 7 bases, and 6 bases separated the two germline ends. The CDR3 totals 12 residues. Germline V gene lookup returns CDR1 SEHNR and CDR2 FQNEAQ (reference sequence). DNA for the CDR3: TGTGCCAGCAGCTTAGCTTCATTTGAAGCTTTCTTT. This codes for CASSLASFEAFF.

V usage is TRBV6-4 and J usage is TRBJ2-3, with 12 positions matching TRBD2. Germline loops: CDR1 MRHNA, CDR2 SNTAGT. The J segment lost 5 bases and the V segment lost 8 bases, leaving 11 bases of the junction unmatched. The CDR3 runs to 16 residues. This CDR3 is CASLLLAGGPRDTQYF. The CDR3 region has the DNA TGTGCCAGCCTGCTTCTAGCGGGGGGGCCGAGAGATACGCAGTATTTT.

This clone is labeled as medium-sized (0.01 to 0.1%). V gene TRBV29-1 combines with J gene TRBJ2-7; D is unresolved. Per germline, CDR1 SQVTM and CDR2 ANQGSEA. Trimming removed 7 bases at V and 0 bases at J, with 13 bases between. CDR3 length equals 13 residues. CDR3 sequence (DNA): TGCAGCGCATACACAGCGAGCTCCTACGAGCAGTACTTC. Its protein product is CSAYTASSYEQYF.

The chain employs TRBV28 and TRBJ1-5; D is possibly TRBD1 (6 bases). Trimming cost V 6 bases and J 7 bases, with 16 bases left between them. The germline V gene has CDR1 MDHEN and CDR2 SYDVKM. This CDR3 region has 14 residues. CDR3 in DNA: TGTGCCAGCAGGGCCGGGGCAGGGGTACAGCCCCAGCATTTT. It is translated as CASRAGAGVQPQHF.

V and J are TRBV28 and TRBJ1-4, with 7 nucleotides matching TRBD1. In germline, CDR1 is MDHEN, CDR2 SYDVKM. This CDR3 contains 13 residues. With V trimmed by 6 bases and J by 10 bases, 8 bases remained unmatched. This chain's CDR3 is CASRDDRVGKLFF. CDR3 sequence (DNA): TGTGCCAGCAGGGACGACAGGGTTGGAAAACTGTTTTTT.

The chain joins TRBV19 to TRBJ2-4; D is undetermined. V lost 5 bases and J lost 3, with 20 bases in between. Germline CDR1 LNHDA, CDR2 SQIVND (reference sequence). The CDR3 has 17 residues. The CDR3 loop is CASSAGAHLSHKNIQYF. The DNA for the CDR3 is TGTGCCAGTAGTGCCGGAGCCCATCTAAGCCACAAAAACATTCAGTACTTC.

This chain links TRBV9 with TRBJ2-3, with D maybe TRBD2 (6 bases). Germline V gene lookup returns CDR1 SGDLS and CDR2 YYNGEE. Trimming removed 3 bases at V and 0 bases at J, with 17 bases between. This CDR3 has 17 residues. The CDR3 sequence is CASSGYSRGGSTDTQYF. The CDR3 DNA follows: TGTGCCAGCAGCGGGTATTCGCGGGGCGGTAGCACAGATACGCAGTATTTT. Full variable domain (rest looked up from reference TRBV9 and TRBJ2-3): DSGVTQTPKHLITATGQRVTLRCSPRSGDLSVYWYQQSLDQGLQFLIQYYNGEERAKGNILERFSAQQFPDLHSELNLSSLELGDSALYFCASSGYSRGGSTDTQYFGPGTRLTVL.